A single T cell receptor (beta chain) is shown here with its context. The antigen remains unidentified. V gave up 7 bases and J gave up 0 bases, with 4 bases separating them. Germline CDR1 is SNHLY and CDR2 is FYNNEI. This CDR3 contains 12 residues. According to the study, genomic DNA was the template for TCR beta VDJ and CDR3 profiling. TCRdb reanalysed the reads using MiXCR and keeps one entry per CDR3 protein. The table records 35,000 to 45,000 distinct CDR3 sequences, 76% of them present only once. These data are taken from a study of CD8+CD57+ T cells in acquired aplastic anemia. Turning to the study itself: Each DNA sample taken from sorted CD4+ and CD8+ cells came to approximately 3.3 ug on average. Where healthy donors were concerned, CD4+ cells averaged around 11 million reads. Study results and limitations: There were over 25 CD8+ CDR3 sequences that occurred in both patients and controls.

The TCR was taken from a human donor in good health, serving as a control. The chain links TRBV2 to TRBJ1-5; D is unresolved. Material for sequencing was sorted CD4+, CD8+, or CD8+CD57+ T cells (not recorded which) from PBMCs. The CDR3 nucleotides read TGTGCCAGCAAGGATAGCAATCAGCCCCAGCATTTT. This encodes CASKDSNQPQHF. Complete variable domain (other parts from reference TRBV2 and TRBJ1-5): EPEVTQTPSHQVTQMGQEVILRCVPISNHLYFYWYRQILGQKVEFLVSFYNNEISEKSEIFDDQFSVERPDGSNFTLKIRSTKLEDSAMYFCASKDSNQPQHFGDGTRLSIL.